Below are 17 T cell receptor beta chains sequenced from a single sample in a study of T cells in Graves' hyperthyroidism and ophthalmopathy. Amplification yielded TCR beta CDR3 regions, with RNA transcripts as the source. HTBI primers were the set used in a first-round RT-PCR of the TCR CDR3. TCRdb independently ran MiXCR on the multiplex PCR reads; one entry per CDR3 protein. The table has about 210,000 distinct CDR3 sequences, 15% to 20% seen once; the top ten hold approximately 46%. Input material: blood. All receptors derive from a man over 45 with Graves' hyperthyroidism.

This clonotype was counted a few times. This sequence joins TRBV27 and TRBJ1-4; D gene ambiguous. V dropped 1 base and J dropped 5 bases, with 11 bases sitting between them. The CDR3 contains 15 residues. CDR1 MNHEY and CDR2 SMNVEV come from the germline V gene (reference sequence). The CDR3 DNA is TGTGCCAGCAGTTTATTGGGTCTCGAGAATGAAAAACTGTTTTTT. This codes for CASSLLGLENEKLFF.

The chain employs TRBV30 and TRBJ2-7; the D is unclear. There are 13 residues in the CDR3. The V and J ends lost 2 bases and 3 bases respectively, with 11 bases between them. Germline-derived CDR1 and CDR2 are GTSNPN and SVGIG (reference sequence). CDR3 in amino acids: CAWSRGPNYEQYF. DNA of the CDR3: TGTGCCTGGAGTAGAGGTCCCAACTACGAGCAGTACTTC.

This clonotype occurred many times. The rearrangement joins TRBV5-1 to TRBJ1-5; no clear D gene. Trimming shortened V by 0 bases and J by 4 bases, and 8 bases separated the two germline ends. CDR1 SGHRS and CDR2 YFSETQ come from the germline V gene. This CDR3 has 14 residues. DNA of the CDR3: TGCGCCAGCAGCTTGGGCACCGGGAATCAGCCCCAGCATTTT. Protein product: CASSLGTGNQPQHF.

This clonotype was counted at least ten times. The V gene is TRBV28, the J gene TRBJ1-1; the match to TRBD1 covers 8 bases. With 7 bases clipped from V and 6 bases from J, the junction kept 19 bases outside the gene matches. Germline-derived CDR1 and CDR2 are MDHEN and SYDVKM. CDR3 length equals 17 residues. CDR3 loop: CASIPPTGQGARSEAFF. The CDR3 bases are TGTGCCAGCATCCCCCCAACGGGGCAGGGGGCGAGGTCTGAAGCTTTCTTT.

This clonotype has a handful of counts. The DNA for the CDR3 is TGTGCCAGCAGCCGACGTCCACAGGTTGAAAAACTGTTTTTT. Its translation: CASSRRPQVEKLFF. The chain is built from TRBV28 and TRBJ1-4, with TRBD1 as a possible D gene (5 bases). CDR3 length: 14 residues. V shed 6 bases and J shed 7 bases, with 15 bases lying between them. Germline lookup yields CDR1 MDHEN and CDR2 SYDVKM.

This clonotype has more than one count but fewer than ten. The rearrangement uses TRBV5-1 and TRBJ2-7; tentatively, D is TRBD2 (5 bases). The CDR3 is 16 amino acids. Trimming took off 4 bases at V and 0 bases at J, with 17 bases between the two ends. Germline values: CDR1 SGHRS, CDR2 YFSETQ. The CDR3 bases are TGCGCCAGCAGCCCCTCGAGACTGGGGAGCTCCTACGAGCAGTACTTC. It translates to CASSPSRLGSSYEQYF.

In this sample, this clonotype turned up many times. The rearrangement links TRBV11-2 to TRBJ2-3, with TRBD1 as a possible D gene (7 bases). Germline V gene data show CDR1 as SGHAT and CDR2 as FQNNGV. V was clipped by 0 bases and J by 2 bases, with 12 bases between them. The CDR3 covers 16 residues. The CDR3 sequence is CASSLDGGGPTDTQYF. Written as DNA, the CDR3 is TGTGCCAGCAGCTTAGATGGAGGGGGCCCCACAGATACGCAGTATTTT.

This clonotype was seen a few times. V gene TRBV7-6 combines with J gene TRBJ2-5; D might be TRBD2 (6 bases). Deletions cut 0 bases from V and 5 bases from J, with 13 bases between. Germline V CDR1 and CDR2: SGHVS, FNYEAQ. CDR3 length equals 15 residues. CDR3 DNA: TGTGCCAGCAGCTTAGCCGGGACTTCCAGCGAGACCCAGTACTTC. It is translated as CASSLAGTSSETQYF.

Concerning this clonotype: As the CDR3 is not closed by the conserved phenylalanine or tryptophan, this likely results from a read error. The genes are TRBV20-1 and TRBJ2-7; D not resolved. The V gene lost 3 bases and the J gene lost 6 bases, with 6 bases spanning the gap. Germline V gene lookup returns CDR1 DFQATT and CDR2 SNEGSKA (reference sequence). This CDR3 region has 10 residues. This CDR3 reads CSASAGEQYL. CDR3 DNA sequence: TGCAGTGCTAGTGCCGGCGAGCAGTACCTC.

This clonotype was counted at least ten times. V and J are TRBV7-2 and TRBJ1-1; no clear D. Germline-derived CDR1 and CDR2 are SGHTA and FQGNSA. The CDR3 is 13 residues long. The V and J ends lost 5 bases and 0 bases respectively, with 7 bases between them. Here the CDR3 DNA reads TGTGCCAGCAGCCTGTGGATGAACACTGAAGCTTTCTTT. Translation gives CASSLWMNTEAFF.

The chain has TRBV20-1 and TRBJ2-7; 9 bases fit TRBD2. This CDR3 spans 16 amino acids. V lost 5 bases and J lost 3; bases outside the gene matches: 14. Germline V gene data show CDR1 as DFQATT and CDR2 as SNEGSKA (reference sequence). CDR3 DNA sequence: TGCAGTGCTCCGAGGTCTGCGGGAGGGGAGTTCTACGAGCAGTACTTC. Protein product: CSAPRSAGGEFYEQYF.

The chain links TRBV7-3 to TRBJ2-2; D remains ambiguous. The CDR3 covers 14 residues. Trimming took off 5 bases at V and 4 bases at J, with 11 bases between the two ends. Looked up from germline, CDR1 is SGHTA and CDR2 is FQGTGA. This CDR3 reads CASSTVGPTGELFF. As DNA, the CDR3 is TGTGCCAGCAGCACGGTTGGGCCCACCGGGGAGCTGTTTTTT.

The chain recombines TRBV29-1 with TRBJ2-5, with TRBD2 matching 8 bases. CDR1 is SQVTM, CDR2 ANQGSEA, per germline. Trimming at V came to 7 bases and at J to 5 bases, leaving 6 bases not matched to a gene. The CDR3 has 12 residues. This CDR3 reads CSGRGGGETQYF. The CDR3 bases are TGCAGCGGCCGGGGGGGGGGGGAGACCCAGTACTTC.

This clonotype was counted only a few times. This chain links TRBV5-1 with TRBJ2-7; 11 nucleotides line up with TRBD2. V lost 0 bases and J lost 5; bases outside the gene matches: 7. Germline CDR1 SGHRS, CDR2 YFSETQ. The CDR3 length is 16 residues. The CDR3 loop is CASSLESSSGRNEQYF. CDR3 nucleotide sequence: TGCGCCAGCAGCTTGGAATCCTCTAGCGGGAGGAACGAGCAGTACTTC.

As concerns this clonotype: This CDR3 is missing its conserved last phenylalanine or tryptophan, likely due to a read error. This chain connects TRBV29-1 to TRBJ2-2, with D unresolved. The V and J ends lost 6 bases and 1 base respectively, with 6 bases between them. This CDR3 region has 12 residues. Per the germline V gene, CDR1 is SQVTM and CDR2 is ANQGSEA. The CDR3 bases are TGCAGCGTAGGCGGGAACACCGGGGAGCTGTTTTCT. Translating gives CSVGGNTGELFS.

This clonotype appeared many times. The chain links TRBV4-1 to TRBJ1-5; no definite D call. CDR1 is MGHRA and CDR2 is YSYEKL in the germline V gene. The CDR3 has 13 residues. V shed 0 bases and J shed 4 bases, with 4 bases lying between them. This chain's CDR3 is CASSQDGNQPQHF. Here the CDR3 DNA reads TGCGCCAGCAGCCAAGATGGAAATCAGCCCCAGCATTTT.

The chain has TRBV20-1 and TRBJ2-1; no reliable D call. The V end lost 4 bases, the J end lost 4 bases, and 29 bases lay between the germline ends. CDR3 length: 19 amino acids. Looked up from germline, CDR1 is DFQATT and CDR2 is SNEGSKA (reference sequence). CDR3: CSANLVLPRLSTEYNEQFF. The CDR3 coding sequence is TGCAGTGCTAATTTAGTTCTACCAAGGTTAAGTACAGAGTACAATGAGCAGTTCTTC.